These 5 T cell receptor beta chains share one sample of origin, sequenced in a study of Graves' ophthalmopathy and Graves' hyperthyroidism. RNA transcripts served as template for amplifying TCR beta CDR3 sequences. First-round RT-PCR relied on HTBI primers, and a second-round multiplex PCR came next. TCRdb recomputed calls from the multiplex PCR reads with MiXCR, one row per CDR3 protein. The table has under 200,000 distinct CDR3 sequences, more than 30% seen once. The specimen was peripheral blood. The receptors originated from a woman aged 40 to 50 with Graves' ophthalmopathy.

This clonotype has ten or more counts. A much bigger clone sits one base away, suggesting this may be a read error. V usage is TRBV9 and J usage is TRBJ2-7; D remains unclear. Germline CDR1 SGDLS, CDR2 YYNGEE. The CDR3 consists of 14 residues. The CDR3 DNA follows: TGTGCCAGCAGCGTAGGGGGTGATTCGTACGAGCGGTACTTC. Its translation is CASSVGGDSYERYF.

This clonotype appeared many times. V is TRBV28 and J is TRBJ2-7; D gene uncertain. The CDR3 length is 11 residues. V lost 6 bases to trimming and J lost 6 bases, with 9 bases between them. CDR1 and CDR2 from the germline V gene are MDHEN and SYDVKM. This CDR3 is CASSTVSEQYF. The CDR3 bases are TGTGCCAGCAGCACTGTAAGCGAGCAGTACTTC.

The chain has TRBV11-1 and TRBJ1-1; the D gene is possibly TRBD1 (5 bases). Germline values: CDR1 SGHAT, CDR2 FQDESV (reference sequence). Deletions cut 5 bases from V and 8 bases from J, with 12 bases between. The CDR3 contains 12 residues. DNA for the CDR3: TGTGCCAGCAGCCCAACAGGTGTCGAAGCTTTCTTT. Residues: CASSPTGVEAFF.

This clonotype was counted ten times or more. The chain is built from TRBV6-2 or TRBV6-3 and TRBJ2-2; 8 nucleotides agree with TRBD2. Germline V gene lookup returns CDR1 MNHEY and CDR2 SVGEGT. The CDR3 consists of 16 residues. Trimming cost V 2 bases and J 0 bases; bases outside gene matches: 2. The CDR3 nucleotides read TGTGCCAGCAGTTACGCCGGGAGGGCGAACACCGGGGAGCTGTTTTTT. Translated, it gives CASSYAGRANTGELFF.

This sequence joins TRBV6-2 or TRBV6-3 and TRBJ2-7; TRBD1 matches at 7 bases. CDR1 is MNHEY and CDR2 is SVGEGT in the germline V gene. J gave up 6 bases and V 8 bases, and 13 bases lay outside the gene matches. CDR3 length: 14 amino acids. The CDR3 bases are TGTGCCAGCGGGGGACAGTCTCCCTGGGGCGAGCAGTACTTC. It is translated as CASGGQSPWGEQYF.